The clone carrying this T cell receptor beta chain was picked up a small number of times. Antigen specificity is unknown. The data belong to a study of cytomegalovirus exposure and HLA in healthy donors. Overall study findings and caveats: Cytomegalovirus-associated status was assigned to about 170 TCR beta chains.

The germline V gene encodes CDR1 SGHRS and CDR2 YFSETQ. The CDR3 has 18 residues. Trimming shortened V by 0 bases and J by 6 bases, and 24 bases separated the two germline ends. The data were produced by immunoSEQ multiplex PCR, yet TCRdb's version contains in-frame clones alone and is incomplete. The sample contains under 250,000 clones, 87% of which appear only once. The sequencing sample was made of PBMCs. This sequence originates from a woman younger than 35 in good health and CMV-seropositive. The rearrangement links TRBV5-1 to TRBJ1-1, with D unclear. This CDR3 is CASSLAARTADLTAEAFF. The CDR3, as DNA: TGCGCCAGCAGCTTGGCGGCTAGGACGGCGGACTTAACGGCTGAAGCTTTCTTT.